The 29 T cell receptor beta chains listed next were all sequenced from one sample in a study of T-cell memory formation after mild COVID-19. MiXCR, run by TCRdb on the 5' RACE reads, gives a single entry per CDR3 protein. In the table there are about 110,000 distinct CDR3 sequences, roughly a sixth of which are singletons. Sequencing input: PBMCs or a T cell subset sorted from them (not recorded which). Every receptor here comes from a man aged 18 to 29 who had mild COVID-19 (a few samples of this study predate the infection). Cell type and time point are not known.

In this sample, this clonotype turned up a few times. The chain links TRBV12-3 or TRBV12-4 to TRBJ2-1; D not certain. V lost 0 bases to trimming and J lost 11 bases, with 11 bases between them. The CDR3 runs to 13 residues. In nucleotides, the CDR3 is TGTGCCAGCAGTTTAGCGGAATGGACCCAGCAGTTCTTC. It specifies CASSLAEWTQQFF.

The rearrangement links TRBV12-5 to TRBJ2-3; 12 bases align to TRBD2. Germline V lookup: CDR1 LGHNT, CDR2 FRNRAP. The trim removed 4 bases at V and 4 bases at J, leaving 6 bases unmatched. The CDR3 contains 16 residues. CDR3 DNA sequence: TGTGCTAGTGGTTCCTGGACTAGCGGGACCTCAGATACGCAGTATTTT. This translates into CASGSWTSGTSDTQYF.

This clonotype was recorded a few times. CDR3 coding DNA: TGTGCCAGCAGAAGGCAGCAGGGCAGTAATCAGCCCCAGCATTTT. Amino acid sequence: CASRRQQGSNQPQHF. V gene TRBV28 combines with J gene TRBJ1-5, with TRBD1 as a possible D gene (5 bases). The length of the CDR3 is 15 residues. Germline V gene sequence: CDR1 MDHEN, CDR2 SYDVKM. The V end lost 6 bases, the J end lost 4 bases, and 16 bases lay between the germline ends.

This clonotype came up a few times. This chain connects TRBV5-1 to TRBJ1-5; possible D gene TRBD1, 5 bases. Germline V gives CDR1 SGHRS, CDR2 YFSETQ. The CDR3 has 13 residues. V lost 4 bases and J 6 bases, leaving 11 bases between the germline ends. DNA for the CDR3: TGCGCCAGCAGCGGGGACCCCAGTCAGCCCCAGCATTTT. Translation: CASSGDPSQPQHF.

This clonotype showed up just a few times. V and J are TRBV20-1 and TRBJ2-5, with TRBD2 as a possible D gene (6 bases). The germline V and J ends were trimmed by 6 bases and 7 bases, with 18 bases remaining between them. The CDR3 contains 13 residues. Germline values: CDR1 DFQATT, CDR2 SNEGSKA (reference sequence). CDR3 residues: CSAPARARGTQYF. The CDR3, as DNA: TGCAGTGCGCCGGCCCGGGCGCGGGGGACCCAGTACTTC.

This clonotype was observed a few times. The junction shows a germline mismatch at one end, possibly a read error. The V and J genes are TRBV29-1 and TRBJ1-1; a possible D gene is TRBD1 (5 bases). The CDR3 spans 13 residues. Germline V gene data show CDR1 as SQVTM and CDR2 as ANQGSEA. The CDR3: CSVEDYRSAEVFF. The CDR3 DNA follows: TGCAGCGTTGAAGACTACAGGAGCGCTGAAGTTTTCTTT.

This clonotype was seen at least ten times. The CDR3 region is CASSFGTGGTIYF. DNA of the CDR3: TGTGCCAGCAGCTTTGGGACAGGGGGGACCATATATTTT. The chain has TRBV7-2 and TRBJ1-3; the match to TRBD1 covers 11 bases. The V gene end was trimmed by 3 bases and the J gene end by 10 bases; junction bases not matched to a gene: 2. The CDR3 length is 13 residues. Germline lookup yields CDR1 SGHTA and CDR2 FQGNSA. Using reference TRBV7-2 and TRBJ1-3 for the parts outside the CDR3, the full variable domain is GAGVSQSPSNKVTEKGKDVELRCDPISGHTALYWYRQSLGQGLEFLIYFQGNSAPDKSGLPSDRFSAERTGGSVSTLTIQRTQQEDSAVYLCASSFGTGGTIYFGEGSWLTVV.

This clonotype was counted ten times or more. This chain connects TRBV4-3 to TRBJ2-7, with D perhaps matching TRBD2 (5 bases). The germline V gene encodes CDR1 LGHNA and CDR2 YSLEER. The length of the CDR3 is 15 residues. V shed 3 bases and J shed 1 base, with 13 bases lying between them. The CDR3 loop reads CASSQASGWSYEQYF. The DNA for the CDR3 is TGCGCCAGCAGCCAGGCCAGCGGTTGGTCCTACGAGCAGTACTTC.

This clonotype appeared a few times. The chain has TRBV6-6 and TRBJ2-2; 7 bases are shared with TRBD2. The germline V gene encodes CDR1 MNHNY and CDR2 SVGAGI (reference sequence). The ends lost 2 bases at V and 4 bases at J; junction bases unmatched: 4. The CDR3 runs to 15 residues. The CDR3 region is CASSYGRGGTGELFF. The CDR3 DNA is TGTGCCAGCAGTTACGGGAGGGGTGGCACCGGGGAGCTGTTTTTT.

This clonotype was seen more than once but under ten times. This chain uses TRBV7-9 with TRBJ2-5; perhaps TRBD1 as D (6 bases). Trimming took off 5 bases at V and 5 bases at J, with 15 bases between the two ends. The length of the CDR3 is 14 residues. CDR1 and CDR2 from the germline V gene are SEHNR and FQNEAQ (reference sequence). The CDR3 DNA reads as TGTGCCAGCAGCGACTGGGGGCGCGAGGAGACCCAGTACTTC. It codes for CASSDWGREETQYF.

J is TRBJ2-3 and V is TRBV2; D remains unclear. The V gene's germline CDR1 is SNHLY and CDR2 FYNNEI. The CDR3 extends over 14 amino acids. V gave up 1 base and J gave up 2 bases, with 7 bases separating them. The CDR3 spells CASSEGGYTDTQYF. Here the CDR3 DNA reads TGTGCCAGCAGTGAAGGCGGATACACAGATACGCAGTATTTT.

The rearrangement uses TRBV6-6 and TRBJ1-2, with 8 nucleotides matching TRBD1. This CDR3 region has 13 residues. Trimming removed 6 bases from V and 8 bases from J; junction bases left unmatched: 8. Germline CDR1 and CDR2: MNHNY and SVGAGI (reference sequence). The CDR3 sequence: CASSRDRSDGYTF. CDR3 sequence (DNA): TGTGCCAGCAGCCGGGACAGGTCGGACGGCTACACCTTC.

The J gene is TRBJ2-7, the V gene TRBV5-4; a possible D gene is TRBD2 (5 bases). The length of the CDR3 is 16 residues. V gave up 0 bases and J gave up 3 bases, with 16 bases separating them. The germline gives CDR1 SGHNT, CDR2 YYREEE (reference sequence). In nucleotides, the CDR3 is TGTGCCAGCAGCTTGGGACTCCACCCGGGGAACTACGAGCAGTACTTC. It is translated as CASSLGLHPGNYEQYF.

The genes are TRBV10-3 and TRBJ1-1, with no clear D. The CDR3 sequence is 15 residues long. The germline CDR1 and CDR2 sequences are ENHRY and SYGVKD. Trimming removed 6 bases from V and 5 bases from J, with 19 bases in between. The CDR3 sequence: CAISKGRTVATEAFF. CDR3 nucleotides: TGTGCCATCAGCAAAGGACGGACCGTCGCGACTGAAGCTTTCTTT.

J is TRBJ2-5 and V is TRBV7-2; the D gene is possibly TRBD1 (5 bases). The CDR3 spans 15 residues. The germline V gene has CDR1 SGHTA and CDR2 FQGNSA. With 1 base removed from V and 4 bases from J, the gap between germline ends came to 13 bases. The chain's CDR3 is CASSLVRQGGETQYF. DNA for the CDR3: TGTGCCAGCAGCTTAGTAAGGCAGGGTGGAGAGACCCAGTACTTC.

This clonotype was counted between two and nine times. J is TRBJ1-2 and V is TRBV2; maybe TRBD1 (6 bases). CDR3 length equals 13 residues. The germline V gene has CDR1 SNHLY and CDR2 FYNNEI. The V end lost 5 bases, the J end lost 4 bases, and 11 bases lay between the germline ends. CDR3 in amino acids: CASSSGQLYGYTF. CDR3 DNA sequence: TGTGCCAGCAGTTCGGGACAACTCTATGGCTACACCTTC.

There are a few counts of this clonotype. The chain couples TRBV3-1 to TRBJ2-1, with TRBD1 identical over 8 bases. Germline-derived CDR1 and CDR2 are LGHDT and YNNKEL (reference sequence). This CDR3 spans 17 amino acids. The V segment lost 4 bases and the J segment 0 bases; nucleotides outside the gene matches: 8. The CDR3 protein is CASSLRLGTGSYNEQFF. The CDR3 region has the DNA TGTGCCAGCAGCCTAAGGCTTGGGACAGGCTCCTACAATGAGCAGTTCTTC.

This clonotype was counted a few times. This chain links TRBV5-5 with TRBJ1-2, with a tentative D call TRBD1 (6 bases). V lost 1 base, J lost 4 bases, and 17 bases lay in between. The germline V gene has CDR1 SGHKS and CDR2 YYEKEE (reference sequence). The CDR3 is 16 residues long. CDR3 loop: CASSLTYRASAYGYTF. As DNA, the CDR3 is TGTGCCAGCAGCTTGACCTACAGGGCTTCGGCCTATGGCTACACCTTC.

There are many counts of this clonotype. The chain employs TRBV5-1 and TRBJ2-1, with 9 bases that match TRBD2. J gave up 5 bases and V 2 bases, and 5 bases lay outside the gene matches. Per the germline V gene, CDR1 is SGHRS and CDR2 is YFSETQ. The CDR3 covers 15 residues. CDR3: CASSFGGGAHNEQFF. CDR3 nucleotide sequence: TGCGCCAGCAGCTTCGGCGGGGGGGCCCACAATGAGCAGTTCTTC.

This clonotype has a count of ten or more. The chain combines TRBV7-6 with TRBJ2-3, with D maybe TRBD2 (6 bases). This CDR3 contains 13 residues. Germline lookup yields CDR1 SGHVS and CDR2 FNYEAQ. Deletions cut 2 bases from V and 5 bases from J, with 8 bases between. The CDR3 coding sequence is TGTGCCAGCAGCTTAACGGGGGAAGATACGCAGTATTTT. This gives the protein CASSLTGEDTQYF.

This clonotype was counted many times. The V and J genes are TRBV7-2 and TRBJ2-1, with TRBD2 as a possible D gene (5 bases). The V gene lost 5 bases and the J gene lost 9 bases, with 14 bases spanning the gap. This CDR3 has 13 residues. Germline CDR1 reads SGHTA; CDR2 reads FQGNSA. CDR3 residues: CASSMGAGSEQFF. DNA for the CDR3: TGTGCCAGCAGCATGGGTGCGGGCAGTGAGCAGTTCTTC.

The V call is TRBV18, the J call TRBJ2-1; 11 bases are a match to TRBD2. The CDR3 runs 16 residues. The germline V gene encodes CDR1 KGHSH and CDR2 LQKENI. V lost 3 bases and J lost 3; bases outside the gene matches: 4. CDR3 coding DNA: TGTGCCAGCTCACCCTTAGCGGGGGGGAACTACAATGAGCAGTTCTTC. This sequence encodes CASSPLAGGNYNEQFF. The full variable domain, in which reference TRBV18 and TRBJ2-1 provide the parts outside the CDR3, is NAGVMQNPRHLVRRRGQEARLRCSPMKGHSHVYWYRQLPEEGLKFMVYLQKENIIDESGMPKERFSAEFPKEGPSILRIQQVVRGDSAAYFCASSPLAGGNYNEQFFGPGTRLTVL.

This chain joins TRBV11-3 and TRBJ2-7; D may be TRBD2 (7 bases). Trimming pared 0 bases from V and 3 bases from J, leaving 24 bases between. Germline assignment: CDR1 SGHNT and CDR2 YENEEA. The CDR3 is made up of 19 amino acids. CDR3 bases: TGTGCCAGCAGCTTAGATCCCCGGAGGGGGGGACGGCATAGCTACGAGCAGTACTTC. Its translation: CASSLDPRRGGRHSYEQYF.

This clonotype was counted a few times. The chain joins TRBV29-1 to TRBJ2-3, with 10 positions matching TRBD2. Germline values: CDR1 SQVTM, CDR2 ANQGSEA. CDR3 length: 11 amino acids. J lost 6 bases, V lost 8 bases, and 2 bases had no gene match. CDR3 in DNA: TGCAGCTCTAGCGGGGGCGATACGCAGTATTTT. Amino acid sequence: CSSSGGDTQYF.

The V and J genes are TRBV7-2 and TRBJ2-5; 9 bases fit TRBD1. V dropped 5 bases and J dropped 4; count of bases not matched to a gene: 8. Looked up from germline, CDR1 is SGHTA and CDR2 is FQGNSA. The CDR3 contains 15 residues. In nucleotides, the CDR3 is TGTGCCAGCAGCGTAGAGGGACAGGGTGGAGAGACCCAGTACTTC. It codes for CASSVEGQGGETQYF.

This clonotype has more than one count but fewer than ten. V gene TRBV11-2 combines with J gene TRBJ2-5; D possibly uses TRBD1 or TRBD2 (5 bases each). Germline V gene data show CDR1 as SGHAT and CDR2 as FQNNGV. The CDR3 sequence is 13 residues long. Trimming took 3 bases from V and 5 from J, leaving 10 bases between them. CDR3 protein: CASSFGGWETQYF. The CDR3 region has the DNA TGTGCCAGCAGCTTTGGGGGTTGGGAGACCCAGTACTTC. The variable domain in full, with the rest retrieved from reference TRBV11-2 and TRBJ2-5, is EAGVAQSPRYKIIEKRQSVAFWCNPISGHATLYWYQQILGQGPKLLIQFQNNGVVDDSQLPKDRFSAERLKGVDSTLKIQPAKLEDSAVYLCASSFGGWETQYFGPGTRLLVL.

The rearrangement joins TRBV6-6 to TRBJ1-4; 10 nucleotides match TRBD1. Germline values: CDR1 MNHNY, CDR2 SVGAGI (reference sequence). The CDR3 has 14 amino acids. The trim removed 6 bases at V and 8 bases at J, leaving 6 bases unmatched. The CDR3 coding sequence is TGTGCCAGCAGACGACAGGGGGCGCGAGAAAAACTGTTTTTT. This translates into CASRRQGAREKLFF.

This sequence joins TRBV5-1 and TRBJ2-3; 13 nucleotides align to TRBD2. Germline V lookup: CDR1 SGHRS, CDR2 YFSETQ. V trimming: 4 bases; J trimming: 0 bases; junction bases outside the gene matches: 14. This CDR3 has 20 amino acids. CDR3 amino acids: CASSPLQTSGGIDSTDTQYF. CDR3 nucleotides: TGCGCCAGCAGCCCTTTACAGACTAGCGGGGGGATCGATAGCACAGATACGCAGTATTTT.

J is TRBJ2-2 and V is TRBV7-2; weak D call: TRBD2 (7 bases). This CDR3 has 15 amino acids. V was shortened by 1 base and J by 5 bases, with 11 bases between the two germline ends. Germline V gives CDR1 SGHTA, CDR2 FQGNSA. The CDR3 spells CASSLGGGYTGELFF. The CDR3 DNA reads as TGTGCCAGCAGCTTAGGCGGGGGCTATACCGGGGAGCTGTTTTTT.